Included here is one T cell receptor (beta chain) sequence, with context. What antigen it recognizes has not been identified. There are no base qualities to consult, and no much larger clone falls within one base. V loses 7 bases of germline sequence and J loses 6 bases, and the interval between the two ends is 21 bases. From the cysteine through the phenylalanine, the CDR3 covers 15 amino acids. Only the CDR3 part of the read is kept: 45 bases, read in frame from the first base. CDR1 and CDR2 were assigned from the germline V gene as SNHLY and FYNNEI. The data are from a study of yellow fever vaccine responses in identical twins (dated by TCRdb to 2016 to 2018). Concerning the study at large: The study precisely tracked vaccine-responding T cell clones in identical twins.

General conclusions and limits of the study: According to the authors, in identical twins the way T cells responded to vaccination appeared partly convergent and partly personalized.

Library construction relied on RT-PCR. These reads were obtained on an Illumina HiSeq 2500. TCRdb reprocessed the public reads (quality trimming at Q25 with fastp, clone calling with MiXCR) and kept in-frame beta chains. Here each entry gathers all rows of one CDR3 protein and keeps the most common genes and DNA. A total of roughly 1,200 distinct CDR3 sequences appear in this sample, 86% of them only once. Approximately 9.9% of the sample is held by the ten biggest clonotypes. Sequenced material: T cells from blood (PBMCs), unsorted or a sorted subset (not recorded which), taken before or after yellow fever vaccination (not recorded which). This chain joins TRBV2 to TRBJ1-1; no D gene can be assigned with confidence. The receptor was isolated from a woman younger than 35 who received the yellow fever vaccine. Donor details come from another sample of the same person, matched by shared clones. The CDR3 amino acid sequence is: CASKLVWGVSSEAFF. The sequenced DNA: TGTGCCAGCAAACTGGTTTGGGGAGTCTCTTCTGAAGCTTTCTTT.